The 12 T cell receptor beta chains in this list originate from one sample, sequenced in a study of read filtering for tumor transcriptome and immune sequencing. From roughly 390 ng of RNA, a library with molecular barcoded alpha/delta and beta/gamma adaptors was made. Via MiXCR, TCRdb re-called the reads, giving one row per CDR3 protein. The table includes about 24,000 distinct CDR3 sequences, 22% detected once. The specimen was a population of CD138-negative cells sorted from bone marrow. The receptors here all came from a donor aged 40 or older with multiple myeloma.

About this clonotype: This may come from a read error, since a much larger clone is one base off. V usage is TRBV6-5 and J usage is TRBJ2-6; the D gene is possibly TRBD1 (5 bases). CDR3 size: 14 residues. Germline CDR1 and CDR2: MNHEY and SVGAGI. The CDR3 here is CASRQGFGAHVLTF. CDR3 nucleotide sequence: TGTGCCAGCAGGCAAGGGTTTGGGGCCCACGTCCTGACTTTC.

In its sample, this clonotype was seen once. One junction end disagrees with the germline gene, perhaps due to a read error. The chain is built from TRBV27 and TRBJ2-7, with TRBD1 identical over 7 bases. The length of the CDR3 is 13 residues. Germline V gene sequence: CDR1 MNHEY, CDR2 SMNVEV (reference sequence). CDR3 coding DNA: TGTGCCAGCAGTCCGGACAGGAGTTACGAGCGGTACTTC. It translates to CASSPDRSYERYF.

This clonotype occurred many times. V and J are TRBV20-1 and TRBJ1-5; TRBD1 is a possible D gene (6 bases). The CDR3 is 11 residues long. V lost 6 bases and J lost 7, with 10 bases in between. Germline-derived CDR1 and CDR2 are DFQATT and SNEGSKA (reference sequence). For the CDR3, the DNA is TGCAGTGCACGGGGACAACAGCCCCAGCATTTT. The encoded protein is CSARGQQPQHF.

This clonotype was found many times. The chain has TRBV12-3 or TRBV12-4 and TRBJ1-6; no clear D gene. The ends were cut back, 3 bases at V and 8 bases at J, with 8 bases in the middle. The CDR3 totals 13 residues. The CDR3 spells CASSFGRDSPLHF. For the CDR3, the DNA is TGTGCCAGCAGTTTTGGCAGAGATTCACCCCTCCACTTT.

There are many counts of this clonotype. The rearrangement links TRBV28 to TRBJ2-1; possibly TRBD2 for D (5 bases). This CDR3 is 15 amino acids long. Deletions cut 4 bases from V and 8 bases from J, with 18 bases between. CDR1 MDHEN and CDR2 SYDVKM come from the germline V gene. CDR3 coding DNA: TGTGCCAGCAGTTACCCCAGCGGCAATTCATATGAGCAGTTCTTC. It is translated as CASSYPSGNSYEQFF.

As to this clonotype: It may be a read error: a sequence one base away is much more abundant. The chain is built from TRBV2 and TRBJ2-3, with 7 bases matching TRBD2. Per germline, CDR1 SNHLY and CDR2 FYNNEI. Trimming took 8 bases from V and 0 from J; bases not matched to a gene: 8. This CDR3 contains 15 residues. The DNA for the CDR3 is TGTGCCAGCTCCCAACTAGCGCCAAGCACAGATACGCAGTATTTT. It yields the protein CASSQLAPSTDTQYF.

The chain uses TRBV25-1 and TRBJ2-3; D not resolved. Trimming removed 5 bases from V and 0 bases from J, with 12 bases in between. This CDR3 has 15 residues. Looked up from germline, CDR1 is MGHDK and CDR2 is SYGVNS. CDR3 sequence (DNA): TGTGCCAGCAGTAAGGTGGGGATCAGCACAGATACGCAGTATTTT. Its protein is CASSKVGISTDTQYF.

This sequence joins TRBV5-1 and TRBJ2-7; no clear D gene. This CDR3 is built from 13 residues. The germline gives CDR1 SGHRS, CDR2 YFSETQ. V lost 0 bases, J lost 6 bases, and 10 bases lay in between. The CDR3 bases are TGCGCCAGCAGCTTGGAACCGAATCGCGAGCAGTACTTC. Translated: CASSLEPNREQYF.

In the case of this clonotype: No conserved phenylalanine or tryptophan ends this CDR3, so it is likely a read error. V and J are TRBV7-2 and TRBJ2-5; D may correspond to TRBD1 or TRBD2 (6 bases each). The CDR3 runs to 14 residues. Looked up from germline, CDR1 is SGHTA and CDR2 is FQGNSA. CDR3 loop: CASSSRGDQGTQYL. CDR3 sequence (DNA): TGTGCCAGCAGCTCAAGGGGGGACCAAGGGACCCAGTACCTC.

In this sample, this clonotype turned up a few times. As the CDR3 is not closed by the conserved phenylalanine or tryptophan, this likely results from a read error. No DNA is shown, since the ends of the CDR3 on it are uncertain; the CDR3 is the one TCRdb lists. The J gene is TRBJ2-4, the V gene TRBV7-9; the table assigns TRBD2, which was not confirmed against the DNA. The CDR3 comprises 14 residues, both ends counted. Germline V CDR1 and CDR2: SEHNR, FQNEAQ (reference sequence). This CDR3 is CASSLVMEGTTPDL.

The chain is built from TRBV6-1 and TRBJ2-4, with 9 nucleotides matching TRBD2. Germline V gene sequence: CDR1 MNHNS, CDR2 SASEGT. Unmatched junction bases numbered 5, after V lost 7 bases and J lost 1 base. The CDR3 has 15 residues. The CDR3 DNA reads TGTGCCAGCATGAGCGGGGGGACCGCCAAAAACATTCAGTACTTC. This gives the protein CASMSGGTAKNIQYF.

This clonotype was observed many times. The V call is TRBV5-4, the J call TRBJ1-1; maybe TRBD1 (6 bases). The CDR3 is 14 amino acids. The V and J ends lost 3 bases and 0 bases respectively, with 9 bases between them. The V gene's germline CDR1 is SGHNT and CDR2 YYREEE (reference sequence). CDR3: CASSSDRLNTEAFF. The CDR3 DNA is TGTGCCAGCAGCTCGGACAGACTGAACACTGAAGCTTTCTTT.